This TCR beta chain was recorded in a study of blood T cell repertoires in COVID-19. Study in general: The cDNA or gDNA used as material had been derived from T cells, B-cell-depleted T cells, or PBMCs.

This CDR3 is built from 15 residues. V dropped 4 bases and J dropped 8; count of bases not matched to a gene: 9. Germline V gene lookup returns CDR1 KGHSY and CDR2 FQNENV. Clones were read by immunoSEQ multiplex PCR, and TCRdb kept only the in-frame ones, dropping some. The profile covers 130,000 to 150,000 clones, with around 87% appearing a single time and approximately 4% taken by the ten largest. Across 24 US areas, participants ranged in age from roughly 18 to 89 years. Contact with a PCR-confirmed or clinician-diagnosed COVID-19 case occurred within 2 weeks of entry. The chain recombines TRBV16 with TRBJ1-2, with 11 bases aligning to TRBD1. The clonotype was recovered from a woman aged 40 to 50 who had been exposed to COVID-19. What was sequenced was PBMCs or T cells enriched from blood (not recorded which). The CDR3 region has the DNA TGTGCCAGCAGCCGGACAGGGGGCGGTATCAACGGCTACACCTTC. Translation: CASSRTGGGINGYTF.